These 31 T cell receptor beta chains were sequenced from one sample in a study of T-cell reconstitution after alpha-beta-depleted transplantation in children. The study's findings and limits: The main origin of T-cell counts and diversity one year after transplant was newly produced T cells.

Their specific antigens are unknown. A TCRbeta library incorporating unique molecular identifiers was prepared. TCRdb used MiXCR to reprocess the PCR reads, holding one entry per CDR3 protein. The top ten clones hold 9.1% of a sample with hundreds of thousands of distinct CDR3 sequences, roughly 8.2% of them seen once. The sequencing used peripheral blood, collected 360 days after TCRalphabeta/CD19-depleted stem cell transplant. The receptors shown here come from a female patient aged 2-10 years who had a stem cell transplant for Fanconi anemia, so the T cells may come from the graft donor.

The chain employs TRBV7-2 and TRBJ1-1, with 7 bases that match TRBD1. The CDR3 covers 14 residues. From germline, CDR1 is SGHTA and CDR2 FQGNSA. V lost 5 bases, J lost 4 bases, and 7 bases stayed unmatched. The CDR3 sequence: CASSPGGGPTEAFF. The CDR3 bases are TGTGCCAGCAGCCCAGGGGGAGGACCCACTGAAGCTTTCTTT.

Comment on this clonotype: A much larger clone lies one base from this, so it may be a read error. V and J are TRBV20-1 and TRBJ1-3; a possible D gene is TRBD1 (5 bases). CDR3 length: 14 amino acids. CDR1 is DFQATT, CDR2 SNEGSKA, per germline (reference sequence). CDR3 loop: CSASTGPSGSTIYF. The CDR3 nucleotides read TGCAGTGCTAGCACGGGACCCTCTGGAAGCACCATATATTTT.

This clonotype has only a few counts. The V and J genes are TRBV16 and TRBJ1-5, with TRBD1 as a possible D gene (5 bases). Germline loops: CDR1 KGHSY, CDR2 FQNENV. The CDR3 is 14 residues long. V gave up 0 bases and J gave up 6 bases, with 9 bases separating them. Here the CDR3 reads CASSQSRGSQPQHF. CDR3 DNA: TGTGCCAGCAGCCAATCTCGGGGCAGTCAGCCCCAGCATTTT.

This clonotype was detected ten times or more. The chain carries TRBV11-2 and TRBJ2-7, with D tentatively TRBD2 (7 bases). V dropped 4 bases and J dropped 3 bases, with 16 bases sitting between them. The CDR3 loop spans 15 amino acids. Germline-derived CDR1 and CDR2 are SGHAT and FQNNGV. CDR3 coding DNA: TGTGCCAGCAGCTGGGGAGGGGGATCGGGCTACGAGCAGTACTTC. Translated: CASSWGGGSGYEQYF.

This clonotype has a handful of counts. The chain has TRBV9 and TRBJ1-6; D gene ambiguous. The germline gives CDR1 SGDLS, CDR2 YYNGEE. This CDR3 has 14 amino acids. The V end was cut by 3 bases, the J end by 5 bases, with 9 bases between. The CDR3 DNA reads as TGTGCCAGCAGCGAGGATCCGGATAATTCACCCCTCCACTTT. Translation gives CASSEDPDNSPLHF.

This clonotype appeared many times. The V gene is TRBV7-9, the J gene TRBJ2-6; a possible D gene is TRBD1 (6 bases). CDR3 length: 16 residues. With 8 bases removed from V and 0 bases from J, the gap between germline ends came to 14 bases. The germline V gene has CDR1 SEHNR and CDR2 FQNEAQ (reference sequence). In DNA, the CDR3 is TGTGCCAGCCGCCTCGGACAGACCTCTGGGGCCAACGTCCTGACTTTC. Protein product: CASRLGQTSGANVLTF.

The CDR3 loop reads CASGRLYYGYTF. CDR3 in DNA: TGTGCCAGCGGAAGGCTATACTATGGCTACACCTTC. The V call is TRBV6-1, the J call TRBJ1-2; D is undetermined. The CDR3 runs to 12 residues. Germline CDR1 is MNHNS and CDR2 is SASEGT. With 8 bases removed from V and 3 bases from J, the gap between germline ends came to 10 bases.

The chain uses TRBV18 and TRBJ2-3; TRBD1 matches at 8 bases. Trimming cost V 1 base and J 4 bases; bases outside gene matches: 7. Germline V CDR1 and CDR2: KGHSH, LQKENI. The CDR3 is 16 amino acids. CDR3 loop: CASSPLSGGVADTQYF. As DNA, the CDR3 is TGTGCCAGCTCACCACTTTCAGGGGGCGTCGCAGATACGCAGTATTTT. Variable domain in full (rest from reference TRBV18 and TRBJ2-3): NAGVMQNPRHLVRRRGQEARLRCSPMKGHSHVYWYRQLPEEGLKFMVYLQKENIIDESGMPKERFSAEFPKEGPSILRIQQVVRGDSAAYFCASSPLSGGVADTQYFGPGTRLTVL.

Written as DNA, the CDR3 is TGTGCCAGCAGTTTATATGGGACTCCGACCGGGGAGCTGTTTTTT. As protein: CASSLYGTPTGELFF. The chain uses TRBV27 and TRBJ2-2; tentatively, D is TRBD2 (6 bases). The CDR3 spans 15 residues. The V end was cut by 1 base, the J end by 5 bases, with 11 bases between. The V gene's germline CDR1 is MNHEY and CDR2 SMNVEV (reference sequence).

Ten or more counts support this clonotype. V and J are TRBV20-1 and TRBJ2-1; weak D call: TRBD1 (6 bases). CDR3 length equals 14 residues. In germline, CDR1 is DFQATT, CDR2 SNEGSKA (reference sequence). With 5 bases removed from V and 8 bases from J, the gap between germline ends came to 19 bases. CDR3 region: CSALGASRGDEQFF. The CDR3 region has the DNA TGCAGTGCTTTGGGGGCTTCAAGAGGCGATGAGCAGTTCTTC.

This clonotype appeared many times. The chain uses TRBV10-3 and TRBJ2-4; the match to TRBD1 covers 10 bases. J was trimmed by 8 bases and V by 6 bases; bases with no gene match: 4. The CDR3 is 13 amino acids. Germline V lookup: CDR1 ENHRY, CDR2 SYGVKD. CDR3 protein: CAISPGTGDIQYF. The DNA for the CDR3 is TGTGCCATCAGCCCCGGGACAGGGGACATTCAGTACTTC.

The V call is TRBV6-1, the J call TRBJ1-1; D is possibly TRBD1 (5 bases). The germline gives CDR1 MNHNS, CDR2 SASEGT. The CDR3 is made up of 13 amino acids. The V and J ends lost 9 bases and 5 bases respectively, with 16 bases between them. DNA for the CDR3: TGTGCCAGTTCGGGACCTACGAGGACTGAAGCTTTCTTT. It is translated as CASSGPTRTEAFF.

This clonotype appeared many times. The chain recombines TRBV7-8 with TRBJ2-7, with TRBD1 matching 7 bases. Germline CDR1 reads SGHVS; CDR2 reads FQNEAQ. V lost 2 bases and J lost 4; bases outside the gene matches: 5. The CDR3 runs 14 residues. CDR3 nucleotides: TGTGCCAGCAGCTTATTACAGGGGAGTTACGAGCAGTACTTC. Translating it yields CASSLLQGSYEQYF.

The J gene is TRBJ1-5, the V gene TRBV20-1, with a weak D call TRBD1 (5 bases). CDR3 length: 14 amino acids. Germline assignment: CDR1 DFQATT and CDR2 SNEGSKA (reference sequence). V was trimmed by 5 bases and J by 3 bases, leaving 14 bases between them. This CDR3 reads CSAFPDSHNQPQHF. CDR3 nucleotides: TGCAGTGCTTTTCCAGACAGTCACAATCAGCCCCAGCATTTT.

This clonotype is classed as medium-sized. The rearrangement joins TRBV24-1 to TRBJ2-2; 8 nucleotides agree with TRBD1. CDR1 and CDR2 (germline): KGHDR, SFDVKD. This CDR3 contains 17 residues. With V trimmed by 4 bases and J by 0 bases, 6 bases remained unmatched. Here the CDR3 reads CATSDWAQGANTGELFF. CDR3 nucleotides: TGTGCCACCAGTGACTGGGCACAGGGGGCGAACACCGGGGAGCTGTTTTTT.

This clonotype was counted many times. V gene TRBV12-3 or TRBV12-4 combines with J gene TRBJ2-7, with D maybe TRBD2 (6 bases). CDR3 length equals 14 residues. Deletions cut 2 bases from V and 5 bases from J, with 13 bases between. Here the CDR3 reads CASSLFREADEQYF. CDR3 bases: TGTGCCAGCAGTTTATTCAGGGAGGCCGACGAGCAGTACTTC.

In its sample, this clonotype was seen many times. The chain links TRBV12-3 or TRBV12-4 to TRBJ1-2; 9 positions match TRBD1. The V gene end was trimmed by 0 bases and the J gene end by 8 bases; junction bases not matched to a gene: 10. There are 16 residues in the CDR3. DNA of the CDR3: TGTGCCAGCAGTTTAGCTCGGCTTAGCACAGGGGGCGGCTACACCTTC. Protein product: CASSLARLSTGGGYTF.

This clonotype was recorded many times. The chain links TRBV9 to TRBJ2-7; D ambiguous. CDR1 is SGDLS and CDR2 is YYNGEE in the germline V gene. The CDR3 loop spans 13 amino acids. V was trimmed by 3 bases and J by 0 bases, leaving 7 bases between them. The CDR3, as DNA: TGTGCCAGCAGCGCTGCTTCCTCCTACGAGCAGTACTTC. Translation gives CASSAASSYEQYF.

In this sample, this clonotype turned up many times. V usage is TRBV12-3 or TRBV12-4 and J usage is TRBJ2-5, with 7 bases matching TRBD1. CDR3 length: 16 amino acids. The ends lost 5 bases at V and 3 bases at J; junction bases unmatched: 12. The CDR3 sequence is CASSQEPGTEKETQYF. The CDR3 DNA reads TGTGCCAGCAGTCAGGAGCCCGGGACAGAAAAAGAGACCCAGTACTTC.

This clonotype has a count of ten or more. The chain links TRBV28 to TRBJ2-5; 8 bases are a match to TRBD2. From germline, CDR1 is MDHEN and CDR2 SYDVKM. The CDR3 has 17 residues. V lost 5 bases to trimming and J lost 4 bases; unmatched junction nucleotides: 15. As DNA, the CDR3 is TGTGCCAGCAGTATCGCCGGGAGGGCCTTAGTGGGAGAGACCCAGTACTTC. This translates into CASSIAGRALVGETQYF.

This sequence joins TRBV27 and TRBJ1-1; TRBD1 is a possible D gene (6 bases). The CDR3 loop spans 15 amino acids. Per the germline V gene, CDR1 is MNHEY and CDR2 is SMNVEV (reference sequence). The V end lost 5 bases, the J end lost 1 base, and 14 bases lay between the germline ends. CDR3 DNA sequence: TGTGCCAGCAGTGACTCAGGGGACGGGAACACTGAAGCTTTCTTT. It specifies CASSDSGDGNTEAFF.

The chain carries TRBV5-1 and TRBJ2-5; D is perhaps TRBD1 or TRBD2 (5 bases each). The CDR3 covers 14 residues. The germline CDR1 and CDR2 sequences are SGHRS and YFSETQ. V was clipped by 3 bases and J by 5 bases, with 14 bases between them. The CDR3 bases are TGCGCCAGCAGCTGGGGGACGGCCGGGGAGACCCAGTACTTC. Protein product: CASSWGTAGETQYF. The variable domain in full, with the rest retrieved from reference TRBV5-1 and TRBJ2-5, is KAGVTQTPRYLIKTRGQQVTLSCSPISGHRSVSWYQQTPGQGLQFLFEYFSETQRNKGNFPGRFSGRQFSNSRSEMNVSTLELGDSALYLCASSWGTAGETQYFGPGTRLLVL.

This clonotype has only a few counts. This sequence joins TRBV9 and TRBJ1-2; the D is unclear. V lost 0 bases, J lost 5 bases, and 11 bases lay in between. The CDR3 length is 14 residues. Germline-derived CDR1 and CDR2 are SGDLS and YYNGEE. CDR3: CASSVGVLGYGYTF. CDR3 coding DNA: TGTGCCAGCAGCGTAGGGGTCTTGGGGTATGGCTACACCTTC.

This clonotype turned up a few times. The chain carries TRBV18 and TRBJ2-7, with a tentative D call TRBD1 (6 bases). CDR1 KGHSH and CDR2 LQKENI come from the germline V gene. Between the trimmed V and J ends, which lost 3 bases and 2 bases, there was a span of 17 bases. The CDR3 has 16 residues. The CDR3 sequence is CASSPILLDRAYEQYF. CDR3 coding DNA: TGTGCCAGCTCACCGATCTTGCTGGACAGAGCCTACGAGCAGTACTTC.

V usage is TRBV9 and J usage is TRBJ1-2; D is undetermined. CDR3 length: 14 amino acids. Per germline, CDR1 SGDLS and CDR2 YYNGEE. The V end lost 0 bases, the J end lost 4 bases, and 10 bases lay between the germline ends. CDR3 loop: CASSVEGGLYGYTF. The CDR3 nucleotides read TGTGCCAGCAGCGTAGAGGGAGGCCTCTATGGCTACACCTTC.

The chain combines TRBV7-9 with TRBJ2-7, with 11 bases that match TRBD1. Germline V gene sequence: CDR1 SEHNR, CDR2 FQNEAQ (reference sequence). The CDR3 runs 16 residues. The J segment lost 4 bases and the V segment lost 5 bases, leaving 10 bases of the junction unmatched. The CDR3: CASSPRFGTGGYEQYF. Written as DNA, the CDR3 is TGTGCCAGCAGCCCTCGATTTGGGACAGGGGGTTACGAGCAGTACTTC.

This clonotype appeared many times. The chain has TRBV30 and TRBJ1-1; perhaps TRBD1 as D (5 bases). The CDR3 loop spans 13 amino acids. With 2 bases removed from V and 7 bases from J, the gap between germline ends came to 14 bases. The germline gives CDR1 GTSNPN, CDR2 SVGIG (reference sequence). The CDR3, as DNA: TGTGCCTGGAGTCCGATCCGACAGAATGAAGCTTTCTTT. Amino acid sequence: CAWSPIRQNEAFF.

This clonotype was seen at least ten times. This chain joins TRBV5-1 and TRBJ2-3; D possibly matches TRBD1 or TRBD2 (5 bases each). This CDR3 is built from 14 residues. The V and J ends lost 3 bases and 1 base respectively, with 9 bases between them. Germline CDR1 SGHRS, CDR2 YFSETQ. CDR3: CASSYLGGTDTQYF. The CDR3 nucleotides read TGCGCCAGCAGCTATCTGGGGGGCACAGATACGCAGTATTTT. Full variable domain (rest looked up from reference TRBV5-1 and TRBJ2-3): KAGVTQTPRYLIKTRGQQVTLSCSPISGHRSVSWYQQTPGQGLQFLFEYFSETQRNKGNFPGRFSGRQFSNSRSEMNVSTLELGDSALYLCASSYLGGTDTQYFGPGTRLTVL.

This clonotype was counted ten times or more. V is TRBV4-2 and J is TRBJ1-1; no reliable D call. The germline CDR1 and CDR2 sequences are LGHNA and YNFKEQ. The V end lost 0 bases, the J end lost 4 bases, and 9 bases lay between the germline ends. This CDR3 is built from 14 residues. CDR3 DNA sequence: TGTGCCAGCAGCCAAGAAAACCAGGTCACTGAAGCTTTCTTT. It codes for CASSQENQVTEAFF.

In its sample, this clonotype was seen many times. The V and J genes are TRBV6-1 and TRBJ2-1, with D perhaps TRBD2 (6 bases). The length of the CDR3 is 14 residues. Trimming removed 6 bases at V and 2 bases at J, with 11 bases between. In germline, CDR1 is MNHNS, CDR2 SASEGT. CDR3 DNA: TGTGCCAGCAGCCGGGAGATCACCTACAATGAGCAGTTCTTC. This codes for CASSREITYNEQFF.

The chain combines TRBV28 with TRBJ1-5; no reliable D call. Germline V gene lookup returns CDR1 MDHEN and CDR2 SYDVKM. This CDR3 has 14 amino acids. Trimming shortened V by 6 bases and J by 3 bases, and 12 bases separated the two germline ends. CDR3 residues: CASRLQSLNQPQHF. For the CDR3, the DNA is TGTGCCAGCAGATTACAGAGTCTCAATCAGCCCCAGCATTTT.